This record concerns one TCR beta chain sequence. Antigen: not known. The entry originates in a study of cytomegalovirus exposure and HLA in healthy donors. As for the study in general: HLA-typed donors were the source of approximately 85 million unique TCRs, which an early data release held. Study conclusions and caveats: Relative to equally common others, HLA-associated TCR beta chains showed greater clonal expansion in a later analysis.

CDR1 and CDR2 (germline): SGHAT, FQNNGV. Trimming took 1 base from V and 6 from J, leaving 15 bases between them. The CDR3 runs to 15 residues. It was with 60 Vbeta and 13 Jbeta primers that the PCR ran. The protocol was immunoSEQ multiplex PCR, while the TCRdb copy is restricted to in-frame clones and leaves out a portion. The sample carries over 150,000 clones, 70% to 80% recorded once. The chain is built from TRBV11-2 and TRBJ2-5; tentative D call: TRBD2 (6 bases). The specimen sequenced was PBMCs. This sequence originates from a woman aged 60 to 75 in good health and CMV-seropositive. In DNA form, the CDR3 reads TGTGCCAGCAGCTTAGCCGGTTCGGGGGTAAAGACCCAGTACTTC. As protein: CASSLAGSGVKTQYF. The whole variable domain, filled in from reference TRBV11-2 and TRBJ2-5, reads EAGVAQSPRYKIIEKRQSVAFWCNPISGHATLYWYQQILGQGPKLLIQFQNNGVVDDSQLPKDRFSAERLKGVDSTLKIQPAKLEDSAVYLCASSLAGSGVKTQYFGPGTRLLVL.